The next 7 T cell receptor beta chains were all read from a single sample in a study of glioma-infiltrating T cells. Amplification of TCR alpha and beta CDR3 regions from RNA used iRepertoire nested multiplex PCR. TCRdb re-called the multiplex PCR reads through MiXCR, storing one row per CDR3 protein. Seen here are about 380,000 distinct CDR3 sequences, roughly two fifths observed once, and the top ten hold around 11%. The sequencing input was glioma tissue, nonneoplastic brain tissue, or PBMCs (not recorded which). Receptors were obtained from a human donor with low-grade glioma or glioblastoma, undergoing nonglioma brain surgery, or in good health (not recorded which).

Concerning this clonotype itself: A read error may account for a junction end that differs from germline. The J gene is TRBJ2-7, the V gene TRBV4-3; no firm D call. The CDR3 is made up of 15 amino acids. CDR1 is LGHNA, CDR2 YSLEER, per germline. This CDR3 reads CASSQVWSRAYGQYF. The DNA of the CDR3 is TGCGCCAGCAGCCAAGTTTGGAGCCGGGCCTACGGGCAGTACTTC.

This rearrangement joins TRBV3-1 to TRBJ1-2; D gene ambiguous. V lost 1 base and J 2 bases, leaving 14 bases between the germline ends. The CDR3 runs to 16 residues. Germline CDR1 is LGHDT and CDR2 is YNNKEL (reference sequence). Here the CDR3 reads CASSQGGEDKNYGYTF. CDR3 in DNA: TGTGCCAGCAGCCAAGGGGGAGAAGACAAGAACTATGGCTACACCTTC.

Ten or more counts support this clonotype. The chain has TRBV27 and TRBJ2-7; D is possibly TRBD2 (5 bases). Germline V CDR1 and CDR2: MNHEY, SMNVEV (reference sequence). CDR3 length equals 14 residues. V was cut by 5 bases and J by 5 bases, with 16 bases left in between. The CDR3 bases are TGTGCCAGCAGTCCAAACAGAGGGCGGGACGAGCAGTACTTC. Translating gives CASSPNRGRDEQYF.

This clonotype was observed at least ten times. The rearrangement uses TRBV27 and TRBJ2-1; D is ambiguous. Germline assignment: CDR1 MNHEY and CDR2 SMNVEV (reference sequence). The CDR3 loop spans 13 amino acids. With 11 bases removed from V and 5 bases from J, the gap between germline ends came to 16 bases. The CDR3 DNA sequence: TGTGCCGCTATGGATCTTACCCACAATGAGCAGTTCTTC. Encoded protein: CAAMDLTHNEQFF.

The genes are TRBV20-1 and TRBJ2-3; no clear D gene. In germline, CDR1 is DFQATT, CDR2 SNEGSKA (reference sequence). V was cut by 0 bases and J by 6 bases, with 10 bases left in between. The CDR3 is 13 residues long. CDR3 loop: CSARDPPADTQYF. In DNA, the CDR3 is TGCAGTGCTAGAGATCCCCCGGCCGATACGCAGTATTTT.

On this clonotype itself: A read error may explain this, as a much larger clone is one base away. The chain is built from TRBV28 and TRBJ2-7; 12 bases agree with TRBD2. The CDR3 length is 15 residues. V lost 6 bases to trimming and J lost 5 bases; unmatched junction nucleotides: 8. Germline assignment: CDR1 MDHEN and CDR2 SYDVKM. CDR3 DNA: TGTGCCAGCAGGCCTGAGACTAGCGGGAGACACGAGCAGTACGTC. Its protein is CASRPETSGRHEQYV.

The chain has TRBV27 and TRBJ2-2; a possible D gene is TRBD1 (6 bases). The CDR3 covers 16 residues. The germline V and J ends were trimmed by 8 bases and 4 bases, with 20 bases remaining between them. Germline-derived CDR1 and CDR2 are MNHEY and SMNVEV (reference sequence). DNA for the CDR3: TGTGCCAGCTCACCGAGGCAGGGGTCGAGCACCGGGGAGCTGTTTTTT. Protein: CASSPRQGSSTGELFF.